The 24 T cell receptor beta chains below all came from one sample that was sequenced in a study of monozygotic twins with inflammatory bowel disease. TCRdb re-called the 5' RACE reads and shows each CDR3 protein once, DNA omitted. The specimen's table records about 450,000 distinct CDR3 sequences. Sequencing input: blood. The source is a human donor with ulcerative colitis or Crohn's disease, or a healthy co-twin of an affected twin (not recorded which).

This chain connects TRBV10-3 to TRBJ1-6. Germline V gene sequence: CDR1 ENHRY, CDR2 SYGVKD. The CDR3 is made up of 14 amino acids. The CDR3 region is CAISDPSRGGPLHF.

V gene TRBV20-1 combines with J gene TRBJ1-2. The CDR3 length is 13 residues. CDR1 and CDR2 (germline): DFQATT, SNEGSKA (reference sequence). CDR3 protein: CSAAGGANYGYTF.

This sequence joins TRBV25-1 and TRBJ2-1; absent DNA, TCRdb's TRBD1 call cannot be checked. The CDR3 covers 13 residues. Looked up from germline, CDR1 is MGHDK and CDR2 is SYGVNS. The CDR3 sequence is CASTATEYNEQFF.

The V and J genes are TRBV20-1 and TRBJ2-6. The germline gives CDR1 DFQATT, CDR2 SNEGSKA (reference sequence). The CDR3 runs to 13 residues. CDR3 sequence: CSAENQAANVLTF.

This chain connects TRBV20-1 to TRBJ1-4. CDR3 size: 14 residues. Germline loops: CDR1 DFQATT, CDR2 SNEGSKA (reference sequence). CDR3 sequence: CSARAQATNEKLFF.

CDR3 region: CATSRGGLSHEQFF. V and J are TRBV15 and TRBJ2-1; without DNA, the TCRdb call of TRBD1 cannot be checked. The CDR3 is 14 amino acids. Germline CDR1 LNHNV, CDR2 YYDKDF (reference sequence).

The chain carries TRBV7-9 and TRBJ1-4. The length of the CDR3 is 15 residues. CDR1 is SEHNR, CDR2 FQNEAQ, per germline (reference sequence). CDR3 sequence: CASSLLTARNEKLFF.

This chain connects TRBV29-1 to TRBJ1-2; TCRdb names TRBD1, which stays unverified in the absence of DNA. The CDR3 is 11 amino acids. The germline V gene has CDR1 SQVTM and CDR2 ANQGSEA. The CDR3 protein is CSVRVGEGYTF.

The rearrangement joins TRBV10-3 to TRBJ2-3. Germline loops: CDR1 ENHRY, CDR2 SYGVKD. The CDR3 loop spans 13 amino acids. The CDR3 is CATTAGPTDTQYF.

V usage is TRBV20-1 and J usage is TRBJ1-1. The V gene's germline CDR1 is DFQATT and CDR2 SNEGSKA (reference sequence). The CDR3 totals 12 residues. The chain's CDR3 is CSARDLDTEAFF.

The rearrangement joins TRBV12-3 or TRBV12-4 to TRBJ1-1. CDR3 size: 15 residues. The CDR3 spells CASSLSGGKNTEAFF.

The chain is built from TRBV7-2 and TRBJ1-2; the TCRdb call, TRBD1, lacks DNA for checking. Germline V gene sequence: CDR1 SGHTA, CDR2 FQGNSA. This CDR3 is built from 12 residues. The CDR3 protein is CASSEGTYGYTF.

The CDR3: CASSVMGHQETQYF. The chain recombines TRBV28 with TRBJ2-5. Germline CDR1 reads MDHEN; CDR2 reads SYDVKM. The CDR3 length is 14 residues.

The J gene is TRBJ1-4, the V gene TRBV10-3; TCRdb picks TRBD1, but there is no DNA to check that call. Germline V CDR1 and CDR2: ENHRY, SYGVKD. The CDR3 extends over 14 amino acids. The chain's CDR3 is CAISAGQGGEKLFF.

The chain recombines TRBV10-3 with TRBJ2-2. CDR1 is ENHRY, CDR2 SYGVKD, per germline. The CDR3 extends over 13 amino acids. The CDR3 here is CAISEDRSGELFF.

CDR3: CASSFEGTGAFTKPQHF. The chain recombines TRBV7-9 with TRBJ1-5; the D gene TCRdb calls, TRBD1, cannot be checked with no DNA. Germline V gene lookup returns CDR1 SEHNR and CDR2 FQNEAQ (reference sequence). There are 17 residues in the CDR3.

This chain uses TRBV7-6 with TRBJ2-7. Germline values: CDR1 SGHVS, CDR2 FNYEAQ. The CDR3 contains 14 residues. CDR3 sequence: CASSPRNQAYEQYF.

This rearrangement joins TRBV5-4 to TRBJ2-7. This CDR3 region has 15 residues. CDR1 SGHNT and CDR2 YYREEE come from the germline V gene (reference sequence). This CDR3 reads CASSFRPDTEDEQYF.

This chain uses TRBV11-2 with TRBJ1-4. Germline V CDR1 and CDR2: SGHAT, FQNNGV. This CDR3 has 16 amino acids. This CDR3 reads CASSLVSGRDNEKLFF.

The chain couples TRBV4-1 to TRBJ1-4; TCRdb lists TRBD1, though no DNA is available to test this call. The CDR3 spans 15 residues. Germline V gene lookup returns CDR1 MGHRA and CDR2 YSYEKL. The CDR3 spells CASSSTGYTNEKLFF.

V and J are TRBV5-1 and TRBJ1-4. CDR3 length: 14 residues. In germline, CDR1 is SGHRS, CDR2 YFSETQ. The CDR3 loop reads CASSVTGPSEKLFF. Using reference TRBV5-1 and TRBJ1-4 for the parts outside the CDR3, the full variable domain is KAGVTQTPRYLIKTRGQQVTLSCSPISGHRSVSWYQQTPGQGLQFLFEYFSETQRNKGNFPGRFSGRQFSNSRSEMNVSTLELGDSALYLCASSVTGPSEKLFFGSGTQLSVL.

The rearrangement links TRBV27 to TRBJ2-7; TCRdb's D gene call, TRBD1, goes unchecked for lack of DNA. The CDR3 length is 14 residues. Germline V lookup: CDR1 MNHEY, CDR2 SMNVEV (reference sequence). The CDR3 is CASRRGGDPYEQYF.

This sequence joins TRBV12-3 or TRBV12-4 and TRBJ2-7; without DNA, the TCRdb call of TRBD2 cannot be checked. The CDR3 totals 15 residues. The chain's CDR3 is CASSFRTSGGLEQYF.

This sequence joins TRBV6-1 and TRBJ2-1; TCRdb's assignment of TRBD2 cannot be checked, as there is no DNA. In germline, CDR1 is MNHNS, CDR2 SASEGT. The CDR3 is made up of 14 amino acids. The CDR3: CASLGGLFYNEQFF.